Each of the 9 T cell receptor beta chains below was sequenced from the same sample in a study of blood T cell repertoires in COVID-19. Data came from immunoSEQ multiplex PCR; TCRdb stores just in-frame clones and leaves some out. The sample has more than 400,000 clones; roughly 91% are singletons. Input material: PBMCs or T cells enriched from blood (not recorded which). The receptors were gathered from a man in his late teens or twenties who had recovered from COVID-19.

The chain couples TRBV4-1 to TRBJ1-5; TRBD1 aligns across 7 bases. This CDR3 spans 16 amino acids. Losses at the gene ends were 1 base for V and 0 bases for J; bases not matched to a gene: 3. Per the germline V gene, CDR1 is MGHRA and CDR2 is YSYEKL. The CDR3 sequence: CASSQGQGYSNQPQHF. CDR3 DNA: TGCGCCAGCAGCCAAGGACAGGGCTATAGCAATCAGCCCCAGCATTTT.

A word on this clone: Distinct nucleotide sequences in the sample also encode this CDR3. For the CDR3, the DNA is TGTGCCAGCTCACCGGAGGGTGACTATGGCTACACCTTC. Amino acid sequence: CASSPEGDYGYTF. The V call is TRBV18, the J call TRBJ1-2; D is unresolved. CDR1 is KGHSH and CDR2 is LQKENI in the germline V gene. V lost 3 bases and J lost 3, with 8 bases in between. This CDR3 has 13 amino acids.

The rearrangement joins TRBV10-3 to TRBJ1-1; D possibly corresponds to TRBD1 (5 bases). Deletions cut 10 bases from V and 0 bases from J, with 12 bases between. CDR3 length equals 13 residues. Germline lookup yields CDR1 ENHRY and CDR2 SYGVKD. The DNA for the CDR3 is TGTGCCACCGGGGGAACCTTGAACACTGAAGCTTTCTTT. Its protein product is CATGGTLNTEAFF.

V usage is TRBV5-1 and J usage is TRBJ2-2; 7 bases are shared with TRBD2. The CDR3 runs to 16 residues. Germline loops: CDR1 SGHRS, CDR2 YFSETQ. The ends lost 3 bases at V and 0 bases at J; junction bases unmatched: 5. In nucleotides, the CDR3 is TGCGCCAGCAGCTCAGAAGGGACTACGAACACCGGGGAGCTGTTTTTT. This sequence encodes CASSSEGTTNTGELFF.

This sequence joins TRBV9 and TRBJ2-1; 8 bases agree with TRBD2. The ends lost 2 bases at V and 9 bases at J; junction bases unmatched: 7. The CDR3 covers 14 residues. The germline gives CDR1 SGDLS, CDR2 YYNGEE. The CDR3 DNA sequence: TGTGCCAGCAGCGTTACCGGGACTAGTTCTGAGCAGTTCTTC. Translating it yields CASSVTGTSSEQFF.

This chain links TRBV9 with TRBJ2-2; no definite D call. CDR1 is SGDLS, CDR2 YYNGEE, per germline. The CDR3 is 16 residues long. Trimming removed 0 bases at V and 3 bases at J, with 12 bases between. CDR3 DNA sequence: TGTGCCAGCAGCGTAGACTCTTTGTTGTACACCGGGGAGCTGTTTTTT. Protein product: CASSVDSLLYTGELFF.

In DNA form, the CDR3 reads TGTGCCAGCAGGTCGCAGGTCATCGGATGGAACGAGCAGTACTTC. Translated, it gives CASRSQVIGWNEQYF. The V and J genes are TRBV28 and TRBJ2-7; D is uncertain. Germline values: CDR1 MDHEN, CDR2 SYDVKM. The CDR3 loop spans 15 amino acids. The germline V and J ends were trimmed by 6 bases and 5 bases, with 20 bases remaining between them.

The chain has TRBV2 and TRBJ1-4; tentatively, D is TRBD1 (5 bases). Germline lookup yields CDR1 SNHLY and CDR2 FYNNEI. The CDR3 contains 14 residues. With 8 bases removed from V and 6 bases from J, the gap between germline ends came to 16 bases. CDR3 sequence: CASQRQLTYEKLFF. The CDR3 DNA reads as TGTGCCAGCCAAAGACAGCTGACCTATGAAAAACTGTTTTTT.

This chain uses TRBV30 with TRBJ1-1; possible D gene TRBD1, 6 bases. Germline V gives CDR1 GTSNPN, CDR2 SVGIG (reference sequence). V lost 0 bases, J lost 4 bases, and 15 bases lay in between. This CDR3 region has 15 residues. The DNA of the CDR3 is TGTGCCTGGAGTGTACGTTTACAGGGAGTCACTGAAGCTTTCTTT. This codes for CAWSVRLQGVTEAFF.